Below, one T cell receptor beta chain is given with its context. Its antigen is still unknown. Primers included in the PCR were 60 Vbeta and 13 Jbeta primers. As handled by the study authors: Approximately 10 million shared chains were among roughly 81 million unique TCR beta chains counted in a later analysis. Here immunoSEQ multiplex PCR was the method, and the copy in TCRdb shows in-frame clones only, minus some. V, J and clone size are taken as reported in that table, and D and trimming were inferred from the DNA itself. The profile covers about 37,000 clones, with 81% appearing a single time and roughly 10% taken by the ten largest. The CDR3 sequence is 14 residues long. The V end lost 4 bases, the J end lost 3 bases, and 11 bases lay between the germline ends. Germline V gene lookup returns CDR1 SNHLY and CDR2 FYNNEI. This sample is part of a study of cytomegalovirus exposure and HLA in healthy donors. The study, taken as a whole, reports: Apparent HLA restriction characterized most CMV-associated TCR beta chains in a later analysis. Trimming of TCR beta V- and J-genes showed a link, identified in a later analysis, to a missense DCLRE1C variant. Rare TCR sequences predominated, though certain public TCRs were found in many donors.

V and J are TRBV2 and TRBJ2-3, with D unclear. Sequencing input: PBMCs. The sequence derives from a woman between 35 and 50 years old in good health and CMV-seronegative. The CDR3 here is CASSVQASTDTQYF. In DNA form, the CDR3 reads TGTGCCAGCAGTGTTCAAGCTTCGACAGATACGCAGTATTTT.